These 17 T cell receptor beta chains came from one sample sequenced in a study of T-cell reconstitution after alpha-beta-depleted transplantation in children. Findings of the study overall: At one year after transplant, newly produced T cells mostly accounted for T-cell counts and diversity.

Preparing the TCRbeta library involved the use of unique molecular identifiers. TCRdb reprocessed the PCR reads with MiXCR, giving one entry per CDR3 protein. The table has about 300,000 distinct CDR3 sequences, approximately 7.3% seen once. Their target antigens are unknown. Sequencing used peripheral blood, obtained 360 days after TCRalphabeta/CD19-depleted stem cell transplant. The receptors were sampled from a female patient aged 2 to 10 who had a stem cell transplant for Fanconi anemia, so the T cells may come from the graft donor.

This clonotype was counted at least ten times. The gene calls are TRBV7-2 and TRBJ2-2; D gene ambiguous. Germline loops: CDR1 SGHTA, CDR2 FQGNSA. The CDR3 has 15 residues. V was trimmed by 3 bases and J by 6 bases, leaving 14 bases between them. CDR3 loop: CASSLFRPLAGELFF. The CDR3 nucleotides read TGTGCCAGCAGCTTGTTTAGGCCCCTAGCCGGGGAGCTGTTTTTT. Supplemented by reference TRBV7-2 and TRBJ2-2, the full variable domain reads GAGVSQSPSNKVTEKGKDVELRCDPISGHTALYWYRQSLGQGLEFLIYFQGNSAPDKSGLPSDRFSAERTGGSVSTLTIQRTQQEDSAVYLCASSLFRPLAGELFFGEGSRLTVL.

The chain joins TRBV25-1 to TRBJ2-5; TRBD2 matches at 8 bases. Germline CDR1 MGHDK, CDR2 SYGVNS. V was clipped by 2 bases and J by 5 bases; unmatched bases: 13. This CDR3 has 17 residues. This CDR3 reads CASSERGGGDRRETQYF. CDR3 nucleotide sequence: TGTGCCAGCAGTGAACGGGGGGGAGGAGATCGTAGGGAGACCCAGTACTTC.

Ten or more counts support this clonotype. This chain links TRBV7-9 with TRBJ2-3; D unresolved. V was shortened by 4 bases and J by 2 bases, with 16 bases between the two germline ends. CDR3 size: 16 residues. Germline CDR1 is SEHNR and CDR2 is FQNEAQ (reference sequence). The DNA of the CDR3 is TGTGCCAGCAGCTCTACCGAACGGTTAGACACAGATACGCAGTATTTT. Protein product: CASSSTERLDTDTQYF.

The chain joins TRBV2 to TRBJ2-7, with 12 bases matching TRBD2. The CDR3 loop spans 19 amino acids. Germline V lookup: CDR1 SNHLY, CDR2 FYNNEI. Trimming cost V 9 bases and J 4 bases; bases outside gene matches: 22. CDR3 amino acids: CARPSEGGLAGSCLYEQYF. CDR3 sequence (DNA): TGTGCCAGACCTTCTGAGGGGGGACTAGCGGGCTCTTGCTTGTACGAGCAGTACTTC.

This clonotype was found many times. The genes are TRBV5-1 and TRBJ2-1; 13 bases align to TRBD2. V trimming: 2 bases; J trimming: 9 bases; junction bases outside the gene matches: 5. The CDR3 is 15 amino acids. Germline V gene lookup returns CDR1 SGHRS and CDR2 YFSETQ. CDR3 residues: CASSLLAGGIPEQFF. CDR3 bases: TGCGCCAGCAGCTTACTAGCGGGGGGGATTCCTGAGCAGTTCTTC.

This clonotype has ten or more counts. The rearrangement links TRBV3-1 to TRBJ1-5, with D tentatively TRBD1 (5 bases). Germline V lookup: CDR1 LGHDT, CDR2 YNNKEL (reference sequence). Trimming stripped 7 bases from V and 4 bases from J, with 20 bases between. The CDR3 runs to 16 residues. The CDR3 here is CASIPYWGALNQPQHF. In DNA, the CDR3 is TGTGCCAGCATACCCTATTGGGGCGCACTAAATCAGCCCCAGCATTTT.

This clonotype was observed many times. The chain uses TRBV6-2 or TRBV6-3 and TRBJ2-7; TRBD1 aligns across 9 bases. This CDR3 spans 13 amino acids. Germline V gives CDR1 MNHEY, CDR2 SVGEGT. V shed 6 bases, J shed 3 bases, and the junction held 3 bases outside the gene matches. CDR3: CASRTTGGYEQYV. The CDR3 DNA sequence: TGTGCCAGCAGGACGACAGGGGGCTACGAGCAGTACGTC.

In its sample, this clonotype was seen a few times. This chain joins TRBV12-3 or TRBV12-4 and TRBJ1-3; 7 nucleotides match TRBD1. This CDR3 region has 15 residues. V shed 3 bases and J 1 base; nucleotides not matched to a gene: 3. The CDR3, as DNA: TGTGCCAGCAGTTTGGGCAGGGGGTCTGGAAACACCATATATTTT. This gives the protein CASSLGRGSGNTIYF.

The table lists this clonotype with a few counts. The V gene is TRBV5-1, the J gene TRBJ1-2; the D gene is possibly TRBD1 (5 bases). This CDR3 has 14 residues. The ends were cut back, 1 base at V and 7 bases at J, with 14 bases in the middle. Germline assignment: CDR1 SGHRS and CDR2 YFSETQ. CDR3 sequence reads: CASSLISVGGGYTF. DNA of the CDR3: TGCGCCAGCAGCTTGATTTCGGTTGGGGGTGGCTACACCTTC.

This chain links TRBV20-1 with TRBJ2-2, with 7 bases fitting TRBD1. Germline V gives CDR1 DFQATT, CDR2 SNEGSKA (reference sequence). This CDR3 contains 16 residues. V dropped 0 bases and J dropped 1; count of bases not matched to a gene: 5. Written as DNA, the CDR3 is TGCAGTGCTAGAGATCGGAGGACAGGGAACACCGGGGAGCTGTTTTTT. It encodes CSARDRRTGNTGELFF.

This clonotype was recorded many times. V and J are TRBV20-1 and TRBJ2-1; 11 positions match TRBD2. With 1 base clipped from V and 8 bases from J, the junction kept 10 bases outside the gene matches. The germline gives CDR1 DFQATT, CDR2 SNEGSKA (reference sequence). This CDR3 is 16 amino acids long. CDR3 amino acids: CSARALAGGRSHEQFF. The CDR3 DNA follows: TGCAGTGCTAGAGCATTAGCGGGAGGGAGGTCCCATGAGCAGTTCTTC.

This clonotype was recorded a few times. The rearrangement links TRBV30 to TRBJ2-4, with a weak D call TRBD1 (6 bases). The CDR3 consists of 14 residues. V gave up 3 bases and J gave up 5 bases, with 14 bases separating them. CDR1 is GTSNPN and CDR2 is SVGIG in the germline V gene (reference sequence). CDR3 DNA: TGTGCCTGGAGCCGCCGACAGGCCCAAAACATTCAGTACTTC. Its translation is CAWSRRQAQNIQYF.

This clonotype was picked up many times. The CDR3 region has the DNA TGCAGCGCCCAAGCTTCAGGGAACGAGCAGTACTTC. Translating gives CSAQASGNEQYF. The J gene is TRBJ2-7, the V gene TRBV29-1; D is perhaps TRBD1 (5 bases). Germline V gives CDR1 SQVTM, CDR2 ANQGSEA. The ends were cut back, 7 bases at V and 5 bases at J, with 15 bases in the middle. CDR3 length: 12 amino acids.

In its sample, this clonotype was seen many times. CDR3 in DNA: TGTGCCAGCAAGGGGGCTGGGAATCAGCCCCAGCATTTT. Translated, it gives CASKGAGNQPQHF. The chain combines TRBV27 with TRBJ1-5, with 7 bases lining up with TRBD1. CDR1 is MNHEY, CDR2 SMNVEV, per germline (reference sequence). V lost 7 bases to trimming and J lost 4 bases; unmatched junction nucleotides: 4. CDR3 size: 13 residues.

This chain joins TRBV21-1 and TRBJ2-7; TRBD1 is the table's D call, not checked against the DNA. TRBV21-1 is annotated as a pseudogene. The CDR3 length is 13 residues. Here the CDR3 DNA reads TGTGCCAGGCCAGGAACAGGGGGGTACGAGCAGTACGTC. Translating it yields CARPGTGGYEQYV.

The V call is TRBV24-1, the J call TRBJ1-1; D may be TRBD1 (5 bases). The V gene lost 5 bases and the J gene lost 10 bases, with 16 bases spanning the gap. Germline values: CDR1 KGHDR, CDR2 SFDVKD. The CDR3 covers 13 residues. CDR3 sequence: CATSGPVGVRAFF. DNA of the CDR3: TGTGCCACCAGTGGCCCCGTGGGGGTTAGAGCTTTCTTT.

This clonotype was seen only a few times. V is TRBV4-3 and J is TRBJ2-2, with D perhaps matching TRBD2 (6 bases). The germline gives CDR1 LGHNA, CDR2 YSLEER. The CDR3 is 18 amino acids. V lost 1 base to trimming and J lost 0 bases, with 15 bases between them. CDR3 sequence reads: CASSQGGGHRANTGELFF. As DNA, the CDR3 is TGCGCCAGCAGCCAAGGGGGAGGACACCGAGCGAACACCGGGGAGCTGTTTTTT.